These 17 T cell receptor beta chains originate from one sample sequenced in a study of vaccination and CD4 T cells after COVID-19 (dated by TCRdb to the early 2020s). The receptor library was made with PCR. Sequenced on an Illumina iSeq 100. The public reads were run again by TCRdb, first through fastp at Q25 and then through MiXCR, and only productive beta chains were kept. Rows with a matching CDR3 protein are joined into one entry that keeps the most common DNA and genes. Within this sample are 15,000 to 20,000 distinct CDR3 sequences, with 55% to 80% of them counted one time only. The top ten constitute 1.1% of the sample. The sample was CD4+ T cells from blood, taken after SARS-CoV-2 vaccination. These receptors originate from a human donor who had recovered from COVID-19.

This clonotype was picked up a small number of times. This chain joins TRBV10-3 and TRBJ1-5; 8 bases agree with TRBD1. There are 14 residues in the CDR3. From germline, CDR1 is ENHRY and CDR2 SYGVKD. With 6 bases clipped from V and 5 bases from J, the junction kept 6 bases outside the gene matches. The CDR3 coding sequence is TGTGCCATCAGCCAGACAGGGGCCGATCAGCCCCAGCATTTT. Translation gives CAISQTGADQPQHF.

The chain couples TRBV7-6 to TRBJ1-6; a weak D match, TRBD1 (5 bases). CDR3 length equals 15 residues. CDR1 and CDR2 from the germline V gene are SGHVS and FNYEAQ. V was trimmed by 0 bases and J by 9 bases, leaving 12 bases between them. The DNA of the CDR3 is TGTGCCAGCAGCTTAGCGGCAGGGACGGGTTCACCCCTCCACTTT. Its translation: CASSLAAGTGSPLHF.

This chain uses TRBV7-8 with TRBJ2-3; D unresolved. With 5 bases removed from V and 2 bases from J, the gap between germline ends came to 5 bases. The germline gives CDR1 SGHVS, CDR2 FQNEAQ. This CDR3 region has 12 residues. The CDR3 DNA follows: TGTGCCAGCAGCCCTCACACAGATACGCAGTATTTT. Translation gives CASSPHTDTQYF.

This chain links TRBV6-1 with TRBJ2-7; tentative D call: TRBD1 (6 bases). Germline V gene sequence: CDR1 MNHNS, CDR2 SASEGT. This CDR3 comprises 13 residues. With 8 bases removed from V and 3 bases from J, the gap between germline ends came to 14 bases. The CDR3 loop is CASARDNLYEQYF. The DNA for the CDR3 is TGTGCCAGCGCCCGGGACAACCTCTACGAGCAGTACTTC.

J is TRBJ2-3 and V is TRBV28; D possibly uses TRBD1 or TRBD2 (6 bases each). Trimming stripped 11 bases from V and 2 bases from J, with 17 bases between. This CDR3 comprises 14 residues. Per germline, CDR1 MDHEN and CDR2 SYDVKM. As DNA, the CDR3 is TGTGCCTGCTGTACTTCGGGGGCCACAGATACGCAGTATTTT. It codes for CACCTSGATDTQYF.

This clonotype appeared a single time. The chain carries TRBV7-2 and TRBJ2-1, with a possible D match to TRBD1 (5 bases). The germline V and J ends were trimmed by 1 base and 2 bases, with 9 bases remaining between them. Germline-derived CDR1 and CDR2 are SGHTA and FQGNSA. The CDR3 has 15 residues. CDR3 in DNA: TGTGCCAGCAGCTTAGATAGGGGTACCTACAATGAGCAGTTCTTC. This sequence encodes CASSLDRGTYNEQFF.

The V gene is TRBV4-3, the J gene TRBJ2-2; D uncertain. The V and J ends lost 3 bases and 4 bases respectively, with 12 bases between them. The V gene's germline CDR1 is LGHNA and CDR2 YSLEER. CDR3 length: 15 residues. The CDR3 spells CASSQGYSPTGELFF. CDR3 coding DNA: TGCGCCAGCAGCCAGGGATACAGTCCCACCGGGGAGCTGTTTTTT.

As concerns this clonotype: A read error may account for a junction end that differs from germline. V usage is TRBV7-6 and J usage is TRBJ2-5, with D possibly TRBD2 on 6 matching bases. Germline loops: CDR1 SGHVS, CDR2 FNYEAQ. The CDR3 is 12 residues long. CDR3 sequence (DNA): TGTGCCAGCAGCCTAGCGAAGGAGACCCAGTACTTC. It yields the protein CASSLAKETQYF.

This clonotype was seen a handful of times. The V and J genes are TRBV7-9 and TRBJ1-4; TRBD1 is a possible D gene (6 bases). Germline V gene data show CDR1 as SEHNR and CDR2 as FQNEAQ (reference sequence). Trimming pared 5 bases from V and 7 bases from J, leaving 14 bases between. This CDR3 contains 14 residues. The CDR3 coding sequence is TGTGCCAGCAGCGACGCGGGGGCTGGTGAAAAACTGTTTTTT. The encoded protein is CASSDAGAGEKLFF.

This clonotype was detected a few times. The chain recombines TRBV2 with TRBJ2-5, with 11 bases lining up with TRBD2. V shed 2 bases, J shed 5 bases, and the junction held 7 bases outside the gene matches. Germline lookup yields CDR1 SNHLY and CDR2 FYNNEI. The CDR3 length is 16 residues. The CDR3 spells CASSEFLAGGAETQYF. The CDR3, as DNA: TGTGCCAGCAGTGAATTTCTAGCGGGAGGCGCGGAGACCCAGTACTTC.

J is TRBJ2-1 and V is TRBV7-3; 14 bases agree with TRBD2. This CDR3 comprises 15 residues. The germline gives CDR1 SGHTA, CDR2 FQGTGA. J lost 9 bases, V lost 2 bases, and 3 bases had no gene match. CDR3 in DNA: TGTGCCAGCAGCTTAGGGACTAGCGGGAGTACTGAGCAGTTCTTC. It yields the protein CASSLGTSGSTEQFF.

The rearrangement uses TRBV7-9 and TRBJ2-2; 8 bases map to TRBD2. Germline V gene lookup returns CDR1 SEHNR and CDR2 FQNEAQ (reference sequence). The ends lost 5 bases at V and 1 base at J; junction bases unmatched: 6. This CDR3 region has 16 residues. This chain's CDR3 is CASSPRLAQNTGELFF. The CDR3 nucleotides are TGTGCCAGCAGCCCCAGACTAGCGCAGAACACCGGGGAGCTGTTTTTT. The full variable domain, in which reference TRBV7-9 and TRBJ2-2 provide the parts outside the CDR3, is DTGVSQNPRHKITKRGQNVTFRCDPISEHNRLYWYRQTLGQGPEFLTYFQNEAQLEKSRLLSDRFSAERPKGSFSTLEIQRTEQGDSAMYLCASSPRLAQNTGELFFGEGSRLTVL.

The gene calls are TRBV7-3 and TRBJ2-3, with 12 bases matching TRBD2. The V gene end was trimmed by 6 bases and the J gene end by 0 bases; junction bases not matched to a gene: 4. This CDR3 region has 16 residues. Germline CDR1 is SGHTA and CDR2 is FQGTGA. CDR3 loop: CASSKGLAGSTDTQYF. Here the CDR3 DNA reads TGTGCCAGCAGTAAAGGACTAGCGGGAAGCACAGATACGCAGTATTTT.

The chain uses TRBV14 and TRBJ1-2; a weak D match, TRBD1 (5 bases). V was pared by 3 bases and J by 4 bases, with 12 bases between. CDR1 SGHDN and CDR2 FVKESK come from the germline V gene. CDR3 length: 14 amino acids. DNA for the CDR3: TGTGCCAGCAGCCAGGGGCCGCTGCCCTATGGCTACACCTTC. It translates to CASSQGPLPYGYTF.

V gene TRBV6-1 combines with J gene TRBJ1-2; 9 nucleotides agree with TRBD1. This CDR3 region has 13 residues. The V segment lost 6 bases and the J segment 3 bases; nucleotides outside the gene matches: 2. Per the germline V gene, CDR1 is MNHNS and CDR2 is SASEGT. The chain's CDR3 is CASRRTGDYGYTF. As DNA, the CDR3 is TGTGCCAGCAGACGGACAGGGGACTATGGCTACACCTTC.

V is TRBV20-1 and J is TRBJ1-1; TRBD1 might be the D (5 bases). The ends were cut back, 6 bases at V and 0 bases at J, with 20 bases in the middle. The CDR3 contains 16 residues. Germline V CDR1 and CDR2: DFQATT, SNEGSKA (reference sequence). The CDR3 DNA sequence: TGCAGTGCCTGGGGGGTATTAGGGTCCATGAACACTGAAGCTTTCTTT. The encoded protein is CSAWGVLGSMNTEAFF.

This clonotype appeared a few times. The chain is built from TRBV7-8 and TRBJ2-2, with D possibly being TRBD1 (5 bases). This CDR3 has 16 residues. Looked up from germline, CDR1 is SGHVS and CDR2 is FQNEAQ. The V end was cut by 9 bases, the J end by 6 bases, with 23 bases between. The DNA for the CDR3 is TGTGCCAGTGGGTCAGGGCAGGGCAGTAACCCCGGGGAGCTGTTTTTT. Translated, it gives CASGSGQGSNPGELFF.